The 25 T cell receptor beta chains listed next were all sequenced from one sample in a study of cytomegalovirus exposure and HLA in healthy donors. 13 Jbeta primers and 60 Vbeta primers were used for the PCR. This table comes from immunoSEQ multiplex PCR, and its TCRdb copy is limited to in-frame clones, with some not included. The sample has 70,000 to 95,000 clones; about 75% are singletons. The material sequenced was PBMCs. The receptors originated from a man aged 30 to 39 in good health and CMV-seropositive.

The V call is TRBV6-1, the J call TRBJ2-1; D may be TRBD2 (6 bases). Trimming pared 3 bases from V and 6 bases from J, leaving 15 bases between. This CDR3 is 15 amino acids long. Germline assignment: CDR1 MNHNS and CDR2 SASEGT. DNA of the CDR3: TGTGCCAGCAGTGACGGGGGAATGGTAGGCAATGAGCAGTTCTTC. It is translated as CASSDGGMVGNEQFF.

This chain joins TRBV2 and TRBJ2-1; 9 nucleotides align to TRBD2. The germline V gene has CDR1 SNHLY and CDR2 FYNNEI. This CDR3 spans 15 amino acids. Trimming took 6 bases from V and 4 from J; bases not matched to a gene: 7. CDR3 protein: CASRAAGGVYNEQFF. CDR3 bases: TGTGCCAGCAGGGCAGCGGGGGGCGTGTACAATGAGCAGTTCTTC.

This clone was seen just once. V and J are TRBV27 and TRBJ2-1, with D possibly matching TRBD2 (6 bases). V was clipped by 6 bases and J by 9 bases, with 18 bases between them. The CDR3 length is 14 residues. Germline lookup yields CDR1 MNHEY and CDR2 SMNVEV (reference sequence). In nucleotides, the CDR3 is TGTGCCAGCAGCCCTTCCAGACTAGTTGGTGAGCAGTTCTTC. Translating gives CASSPSRLVGEQFF.

V gene TRBV6-1 combines with J gene TRBJ1-1, with D perhaps TRBD1 (6 bases). V was cut by 6 bases and J by 4 bases, with 18 bases left in between. Germline CDR1 and CDR2: MNHNS and SASEGT. CDR3 size: 15 residues. CDR3 DNA: TGTGCCAGCAGCCATACCACAGGGAAGGTCACTGAAGCTTTCTTT. Protein sequence: CASSHTTGKVTEAFF.

The chain joins TRBV7-9 to TRBJ1-6, with D tentatively TRBD1 (6 bases). The CDR3 contains 17 residues. With 5 bases removed from V and 1 base from J, the gap between germline ends came to 15 bases. Germline CDR1 SEHNR, CDR2 FQNEAQ (reference sequence). This CDR3 is CASSSYRVSSYNSPLHF. In DNA, the CDR3 is TGTGCCAGCAGCAGTTACAGGGTTAGTTCCTATAATTCACCCCTCCACTTT. Using reference TRBV7-9 and TRBJ1-6 for the parts outside the CDR3, the full variable domain is DTGVSQNPRHKITKRGQNVTFRCDPISEHNRLYWYRQTLGQGPEFLTYFQNEAQLEKSRLLSDRFSAERPKGSFSTLEIQRTEQGDSAMYLCASSSYRVSSYNSPLHFGNGTRLTVT.

The gene calls are TRBV21-1 and TRBJ2-3; the table's D call, TRBD1, has no DNA check behind it. TRBV21-1 is labeled a pseudogene. This CDR3 has 17 amino acids. The CDR3 sequence: CASSIPRRDREGYTQYF. As DNA, the CDR3 is TGTGCCAGCAGCATCCCAAGACGGGACAGGGAGGGTTATACGCAGTATTTT.

This clone was seen a few times. The chain recombines TRBV14 with TRBJ1-1, with a weak D call TRBD1 (5 bases). This CDR3 is built from 13 residues. The V and J ends lost 4 bases and 1 base respectively, with 7 bases between them. Germline CDR1 and CDR2: SGHDN and FVKESK. The CDR3 nucleotides read TGTGCCAGCAGCCTACAGGAGAACACTGAAGCTTTCTTT. Translating gives CASSLQENTEAFF.

At least ten counts were recorded for this clone. This chain uses TRBV2 with TRBJ2-3, with a weak D call TRBD2 (7 bases). CDR3 length equals 12 residues. Germline values: CDR1 SNHLY, CDR2 FYNNEI. The V end was cut by 7 bases, the J end by 9 bases, with 14 bases between. The CDR3 spells CASMGEGVTQYF. Here the CDR3 DNA reads TGTGCCAGCATGGGGGAGGGGGTGACGCAGTATTTT.

Of note for this clone: Because the CDR3's place on the DNA is in doubt, the DNA is left out and the CDR3 is given as listed by TCRdb. The V gene is TRBV21-1, the J gene TRBJ2-7; the table's D call, TRBD1, has no DNA check behind it. TRBV21-1 represents a pseudogene. The CDR3 extends over 23 residues, inclusive of both ends. The CDR3 region is CASIQQGAHTTSSTSGPYYEQYF.

This sequence joins TRBV6-5 and TRBJ2-1; 7 positions agree with TRBD1. V lost 5 bases and J lost 0; bases outside the gene matches: 1. From germline, CDR1 is MNHEY and CDR2 SVGAGI. The CDR3 length is 14 residues. Here the CDR3 DNA reads TGTGCCAGCAGTGCAGGGGGCTCCTACAATGAGCAGTTCTTC. Protein product: CASSAGGSYNEQFF.

The chain is built from TRBV5-1 and TRBJ2-5; 7 bases are shared with TRBD1. There are 15 residues in the CDR3. The ends lost 7 bases at V and 2 bases at J; junction bases unmatched: 11. Germline V gives CDR1 SGHRS, CDR2 YFSETQ. Written as DNA, the CDR3 is TGCGCCAGCCGCGAGACAGGGTACCCTCAAGAGACCCAGTACTTC. The encoded protein is CASRETGYPQETQYF.

The CDR3 here is CAADGSGGGYEQYF. In nucleotides, the CDR3 is TGTGCCGCCGACGGGTCGGGAGGTGGGTACGAGCAGTACTTC. This rearrangement joins TRBV30 to TRBJ2-7, with 7 bases identical to TRBD2. CDR3 length equals 14 residues. Unmatched junction bases numbered 14, after V lost 8 bases and J lost 4 bases. Germline V gene sequence: CDR1 GTSNPN, CDR2 SVGIG (reference sequence).

This clone was counted at least ten times. The V and J genes are TRBV7-9 and TRBJ1-2; 7 bases are a match to TRBD1. This CDR3 has 13 residues. The germline V gene has CDR1 SEHNR and CDR2 FQNEAQ (reference sequence). The V segment lost 7 bases and the J segment 7 bases; nucleotides outside the gene matches: 9. CDR3 DNA: TGTGCCAGCACCCGACAGGGTTCGGTTGGCTACACCTTC. It specifies CASTRQGSVGYTF.

This clone was observed a handful of times. V gene TRBV7-6 combines with J gene TRBJ1-5; 7 nucleotides align to TRBD1. There are 17 residues in the CDR3. V shed 2 bases, J shed 4 bases, and the junction held 11 bases outside the gene matches. CDR1 is SGHVS, CDR2 FNYEAQ, per germline. CDR3 in DNA: TGTGCCAGCAGCTTACCCACAGGGGACACTCTAAATCAGCCCCAGCATTTT. Translation: CASSLPTGDTLNQPQHF.

The chain joins TRBV7-2 to TRBJ1-2, with D tentatively TRBD1 (6 bases). Germline CDR1 reads SGHTA; CDR2 reads FQGNSA. CDR3 size: 14 residues. V was clipped by 5 bases and J by 3 bases, with 13 bases between them. As DNA, the CDR3 is TGTGCCAGCAGCCTACAGGGTTTGGACTATGGCTACACCTTC. This codes for CASSLQGLDYGYTF. The whole variable domain, remainder taken from reference TRBV7-2 and TRBJ1-2, is GAGVSQSPSNKVTEKGKDVELRCDPISGHTALYWYRQSLGQGLEFLIYFQGNSAPDKSGLPSDRFSAERTGGSVSTLTIQRTQQEDSAVYLCASSLQGLDYGYTFGSGTRLTVV.

The chain employs TRBV27 and TRBJ2-5; 12 positions agree with TRBD1. The last part of the DNA fits TRBJ2-7 better; the J call may be wrong. CDR1 MNHEY and CDR2 SMNVEV come from the germline V gene (reference sequence). The CDR3 covers 18 residues. The DNA for the CDR3 is TGTGCCAGCAGTCCCCTTCCCGGGACAGGGGGCGCCCCCTACGAGCAGTACTTC. Translation gives CASSPLPGTGGAPYEQYF.

This chain connects TRBV6-1 to TRBJ2-3; TRBD2 agrees at 8 bases. With 0 bases clipped from V and 0 bases from J, the junction kept 8 bases outside the gene matches. Per the germline V gene, CDR1 is MNHNS and CDR2 is SASEGT. The CDR3 loop spans 18 amino acids. This CDR3 reads CASSEASYIAGSTDTQYF. The CDR3 coding sequence is TGTGCCAGCAGTGAAGCTTCCTATATAGCGGGGAGCACAGATACGCAGTATTTT.

The chain combines TRBV5-4 with TRBJ2-3, with D perhaps TRBD1 (5 bases). Germline CDR1 and CDR2: SGHNT and YYREEE (reference sequence). V lost 2 bases and J 0 bases, leaving 10 bases between the germline ends. This CDR3 region has 15 residues. The CDR3 bases are TGTGCCAGCAGCTTTGGACAAGCTAGCACAGATACGCAGTATTTT. Amino acid sequence: CASSFGQASTDTQYF.

The rearrangement joins TRBV10-3 to TRBJ2-7, with unresolved D. Germline-derived CDR1 and CDR2 are ENHRY and SYGVKD. This CDR3 spans 13 amino acids. Between the trimmed V and J ends, which lost 0 bases and 3 bases, there was a span of 6 bases. CDR3 nucleotide sequence: TGTGCCATCAGTGAGTCTGGCAGCTACGAGCAGTACTTC. It codes for CAISESGSYEQYF.

The J gene is TRBJ2-7, the V gene TRBV7-8, with a possible D match to TRBD1 (6 bases). The CDR3 is 15 amino acids. V lost 5 bases and J lost 3, with 17 bases in between. The germline gives CDR1 SGHVS, CDR2 FQNEAQ. The CDR3 DNA follows: TGTGCCAGCAGCGATCTAAAACACAGGGTCTACGAGCAGTACTTC. Protein sequence: CASSDLKHRVYEQYF.

This clone was recorded only once. This chain joins TRBV6-5 and TRBJ1-2, with D possibly TRBD1 on 5 matching bases. V lost 2 bases and J 11 bases, leaving 15 bases between the germline ends. From germline, CDR1 is MNHEY and CDR2 SVGAGI. The CDR3 has 13 residues. CDR3 DNA: TGTGCCAGCAGTTACAGGGGCAGAATGGGTTACACCTTC. It specifies CASSYRGRMGYTF.

The V call is TRBV7-9, the J call TRBJ2-7; 8 bases align to TRBD2. CDR1 and CDR2 from the germline V gene are SEHNR and FQNEAQ (reference sequence). There are 14 residues in the CDR3. With 5 bases clipped from V and 5 bases from J, the junction kept 8 bases outside the gene matches. The CDR3 DNA reads as TGTGCCAGCAGCCTACGGGGGGGCCCACACGAGCAGTACTTC. Its translation: CASSLRGGPHEQYF.

The chain joins TRBV5-1 to TRBJ2-7, with TRBD1 matching 9 bases. This CDR3 region has 17 residues. V gave up 1 base and J gave up 0 bases; unmatched junction bases: 8. Looked up from germline, CDR1 is SGHRS and CDR2 is YFSETQ. In nucleotides, the CDR3 is TGCGCCAGCAGCTTGAAGGGGACAGGGTCCAACTCCTACGAGCAGTACTTC. Translating it yields CASSLKGTGSNSYEQYF.

The rearrangement joins TRBV11-1 to TRBJ2-3, with D perhaps matching TRBD2 (6 bases). From germline, CDR1 is SGHAT and CDR2 FQDESV (reference sequence). This CDR3 has 15 amino acids. Trimming stripped 5 bases from V and 4 bases from J, with 16 bases between. The CDR3 protein is CASSPPRGPADTQYF. CDR3 coding DNA: TGTGCCAGCAGCCCCCCGCGGGGCCCGGCAGATACGCAGTATTTT.

This clone was counted a single time. The chain uses TRBV30 and TRBJ1-6; D is uncertain. Between the trimmed V and J ends, which lost 5 bases and 3 bases, there was a span of 8 bases. CDR1 is GTSNPN and CDR2 is SVGIG in the germline V gene (reference sequence). The CDR3 has 13 residues. The CDR3 is CAWEEGYNSPLHF. CDR3 DNA sequence: TGTGCCTGGGAGGAGGGCTATAATTCACCCCTCCACTTT.